A single sample is the source of the 11 T cell receptor beta chains below, sequenced in a study of cytomegalovirus exposure and HLA in healthy donors. In the PCR, 60 Vbeta and 13 Jbeta primers were used. Here immunoSEQ multiplex PCR was the method, and the copy in TCRdb shows in-frame clones only, minus some. The table records some 70,000 clones, roughly 83% of them present only once. Sequences were obtained from PBMCs. The receptors were sampled from a woman in her 50s in good health and CMV-seronegative.

The chain carries TRBV19 and TRBJ2-7, with D possibly TRBD1 on 6 matching bases. CDR3 length: 14 residues. Deletions cut 3 bases from V and 5 bases from J, with 14 bases between. CDR1 and CDR2 (germline): LNHDA, SQIVND (reference sequence). The CDR3 protein is CASSIFVDSNEQYF. The CDR3 nucleotides are TGTGCCAGTAGTATCTTCGTGGACAGCAACGAGCAGTACTTC.

The rearrangement links TRBV5-1 to TRBJ1-2; 8 bases agree with TRBD1. The CDR3 loop spans 15 amino acids. In germline, CDR1 is SGHRS, CDR2 YFSETQ. V shed 0 bases, J shed 5 bases, and the junction held 6 bases outside the gene matches. The CDR3 sequence is CASSLAGTGGYGYTF. CDR3 in DNA: TGCGCCAGCAGCTTGGCCGGGACAGGAGGGTATGGCTACACCTTC. Supplemented by reference TRBV5-1 and TRBJ1-2, the full variable domain reads KAGVTQTPRYLIKTRGQQVTLSCSPISGHRSVSWYQQTPGQGLQFLFEYFSETQRNKGNFPGRFSGRQFSNSRSEMNVSTLELGDSALYLCASSLAGTGGYGYTFGSGTRLTVV.

This clone was seen a few times. The rearrangement joins TRBV18 to TRBJ1-1; weak D call: TRBD1 (5 bases). V lost 3 bases to trimming and J lost 3 bases, with 8 bases between them. Germline CDR1 reads KGHSH; CDR2 reads LQKENI. The CDR3 has 13 amino acids. CDR3 sequence (DNA): TGTGCCAGCTCACCTGGACAAGACACTGAAGCTTTCTTT. The encoded protein is CASSPGQDTEAFF.

The chain recombines TRBV30 with TRBJ1-3; the match to TRBD1 covers 7 bases. Germline V CDR1 and CDR2: GTSNPN, SVGIG (reference sequence). The CDR3 length is 15 residues. Trimming removed 2 bases from V and 9 bases from J; junction bases left unmatched: 13. In DNA, the CDR3 is TGTGCCTGGAGTATCGGGACAGTTCTTAGGGGCACCATATATTTT. This translates into CAWSIGTVLRGTIYF.

The chain links TRBV5-4 to TRBJ1-1, with TRBD1 as a possible D gene (6 bases). CDR1 SGHNT and CDR2 YYREEE come from the germline V gene (reference sequence). V was cut by 0 bases and J by 4 bases, with 13 bases left in between. This CDR3 comprises 15 residues. The CDR3 spells CASSLDLQGRTEAFF. The CDR3 bases are TGTGCCAGCAGCTTGGACTTACAGGGCCGCACTGAAGCTTTCTTT.

This clone was seen once. Here the CDR3 reads CASSEGQGRNNEQFF. The CDR3 DNA is TGTGCCAGCAGTGAAGGGCAGGGTAGGAACAATGAGCAGTTCTTC. The chain carries TRBV2 and TRBJ2-1; a possible D gene is TRBD1 (5 bases). The CDR3 length is 15 residues. Deletions cut 1 base from V and 5 bases from J, with 12 bases between. The V gene's germline CDR1 is SNHLY and CDR2 FYNNEI. Filled out from reference TRBV2 and TRBJ2-1, the complete variable domain reads EPEVTQTPSHQVTQMGQEVILRCVPISNHLYFYWYRQILGQKVEFLVSFYNNEISEKSEIFDDQFSVERPDGSNFTLKIRSTKLEDSAMYFCASSEGQGRNNEQFFGPGTRLTVL.

The gene calls are TRBV6-1 and TRBJ2-5; D is uncertain. V was cut by 8 bases and J by 2 bases, with 18 bases left in between. The CDR3 runs 15 residues. Germline V gene lookup returns CDR1 MNHNS and CDR2 SASEGT. In nucleotides, the CDR3 is TGTGCCAGCTCCTCCCGAGTAGCAGCTCAAGAGACCCAGTACTTC. It codes for CASSSRVAAQETQYF.

This clone was observed a single time. This chain connects TRBV5-1 to TRBJ1-1; D remains unclear. Germline loops: CDR1 SGHRS, CDR2 YFSETQ. The CDR3 sequence is 14 residues long. V shed 4 bases and J shed 1 base, with 11 bases lying between them. CDR3 nucleotides: TGCGCCAGCAGCCCGTACACGGGGAACACTGAAGCTTTCTTT. It encodes CASSPYTGNTEAFF.

Only one count was recorded for this clone. The DNA for the CDR3 is TGTGCCAGCAGTCCAGGGTGGAGCTCCTACAATGAGCAGTTCTTC. Amino acid sequence: CASSPGWSSYNEQFF. The V and J genes are TRBV28 and TRBJ2-1, with D possibly matching TRBD1 (5 bases). This CDR3 is 15 amino acids long. V shed 5 bases and J shed 0 bases, with 11 bases lying between them. Germline V gives CDR1 MDHEN, CDR2 SYDVKM.

This chain connects TRBV6-5 to TRBJ2-7; no reliable D call. Germline V CDR1 and CDR2: MNHEY, SVGAGI. The CDR3 extends over 13 amino acids. V dropped 3 bases and J dropped 0 bases, with 6 bases sitting between them. DNA for the CDR3: TGTGCCAGCAGTTATAGCAGCTCCTACGAGCAGTACTTC. It is translated as CASSYSSSYEQYF.

This rearrangement joins TRBV2 to TRBJ1-1, with 9 bases aligning to TRBD1. Unmatched junction bases numbered 7, after V lost 6 bases and J lost 5 bases. The CDR3 has 14 residues. Per germline, CDR1 SNHLY and CDR2 FYNNEI. The CDR3 bases are TGTGCCAGCAGCGAGGACAGGGGCTATACTGAAGCTTTCTTT. It encodes CASSEDRGYTEAFF.